The 2 T cell receptor beta chains presented below share a single source sample, sequenced in a study of blood T cell repertoires in COVID-19. TCRdb's copy holds only in-frame clones and misses some; the assay was immunoSEQ multiplex PCR. The sample holds roughly 200,000 clones; approximately 83% are singletons and the top ten take approximately 9.9%. Sequenced input: peripheral blood. Receptor source: a human donor with active or convalescent COVID-19. The donor label of this sample is uncertain.

For this clone: Distinct nucleotide sequences in the sample also encode this CDR3. The V call is TRBV2, the J call TRBJ2-7, with 8 bases lining up with TRBD2. Germline V CDR1 and CDR2: SNHLY, FYNNEI. J was trimmed by 0 bases and V by 8 bases; bases with no gene match: 6. The CDR3 spans 14 residues. CDR3 amino acids: CASRLAGSSYEQYF. Here the CDR3 DNA reads TGTGCCAGCCGATTAGCGGGGAGCTCCTACGAGCAGTACTTC.

The V and J genes are TRBV9 and TRBJ2-3; weak D call: TRBD2 (6 bases). V shed 3 bases and J shed 1 base, with 18 bases lying between them. Germline-derived CDR1 and CDR2 are SGDLS and YYNGEE. There are 17 residues in the CDR3. The CDR3 is CASSGRPGRGRTDTQYF. CDR3 nucleotides: TGTGCCAGCAGCGGCCGACCCGGGCGGGGACGCACAGATACGCAGTATTTT.